This paragraph reports one T cell receptor (beta chain). This entry comes from a study of blood T cell repertoires in COVID-19. Study details: The United States, Italy and Spain provided the acute and convalescent COVID-19 samples. Sample material is recorded as cDNA or gDNA derived from T cells, B-cell-depleted T cells, or PBMCs.

The V gene's germline CDR1 is LGHNA and CDR2 YNFKEQ. V lost 7 bases, J lost 1 base, and 16 bases lay in between. The CDR3 sequence is 15 residues long. Per the study methods: Reference gene primers were amplified, and this amplification served to estimate nucleated cell counts. Only in-frame clones appear in the TCRdb table, and some are missing; sequencing was by immunoSEQ multiplex PCR. V, J and clone size derive from that table, while D and trimming were established from the DNA sequence. The sample contains fewer than 500,000 clones, approximately 77% of which appear only once. Sample: peripheral blood. V and J are TRBV4-2 and TRBJ1-2; maybe TRBD1 (5 bases). This clonotype was sampled from a human donor with acute or convalescent COVID-19. The donor label of this sample is uncertain. The CDR3 loop reads CASTQLAQGNYGYTF. The CDR3, as DNA: TGTGCCAGCACCCAGTTAGCCCAGGGTAACTATGGCTACACCTTC.